These T cell receptor beta chains were read from a single sample in a study of cytomegalovirus exposure and HLA in healthy donors. TCRdb's table, derived via immunoSEQ multiplex PCR, lists solely in-frame clones and lacks some. There are some 110,000 clones in the sample; over 60% occur only once, and approximately 6.3% lies in the top ten. Sequenced input: PBMCs. The receptors derive from a man aged 55 to 70 in good health and CMV-seropositive. Both conserved end residues are part of each CDR3. D genes are given only for firm matches. Size is omitted from some rows. Given values are once, few, many or a class for expanded clones.

>TRBV2|.|.|TRBJ1-2
TGTGCCAGCAGTGAATTGACCTCTCAGGAATATGGCTACACCTTC
CASSELTSQEYGYTF
>TRBV5-1|TRBD1|.|TRBJ2-7
TGCGCCAGCAGCCCAGGGGGCTATATCTACGAGCAGTACTTC
CASSPGGYIYEQYF
>TRBV11-2|.|.|TRBJ1-4
TGTGCCAGCAGCTTATTCGGGGGTAGCGGTGAAAAACTGTTTTTT
CASSLFGGSGEKLFF
>TRBV5-1|TRBD1|.|TRBJ2-7
TGCGCCAGCAGCTCGGGACAGGGAACCTACGAGCAGTACTTC
CASSSGQGTYEQYF
>TRBV10-3|TRBD2|.|TRBJ2-1
TGTGCCATCAGTGAGTCGGGATCTAGCGGGGGGTCCTACAATGAGCAGTTCTTC
CAISESGSSGGSYNEQFF
>TRBV19|.|.|TRBJ2-5
TGTGCCAGTACCCCCACCATAAGGGGGGGTTGGGAGACCCAGTACTTC
CASTPTIRGGWETQYF
>TRBV4-3|.|few|TRBJ2-3
TGCGCCAGCAGCCAAGCTGACAATACGCAGTATTTT
CASSQADNTQYF
>TRBV5-4|.|.|TRBJ1-4
TGTGCCAGCAGCTTGACCTCCAAAGGGGGTACGACTAATGAAAAACTGTTTTTT
CASSLTSKGGTTNEKLFF
>TRBV4-3|TRBD1|.|TRBJ1-3
TGCGCCAGCAGCCAGGACAGGGGCTCTGGAAACACCATATATTTT
CASSQDRGSGNTIYF
>TRBV5-1|.|few|TRBJ2-3
TGCGCCAGCAGCTCGGGGGGCACAGATACGCAGTATTTT
CASSSGGTDTQYF
>TRBV18|.|.|TRBJ1-5
TGTGCCAGCTCACCACAAGGACAGAGCAATCAGCCCCAGCATTTT
CASSPQGQSNQPQHF
>TRBV6-5|TRBD1|.|TRBJ1-5
TGTGCCAGCAGAGGGACAGCCTATAGCAATCAGCCCCAGCATTTT
CASRGTAYSNQPQHF
>TRBV28|.|.|TRBJ1-2
TGTGCCAGCAGTCCAGACAGCTACTATGGCTACACCTTC
CASSPDSYYGYTF
>TRBV7-3|.|few|TRBJ1-1
TGTGCCAGCAGCTACGGACAGAGAACATCTGAAGCTTTCTTT
CASSYGQRTSEAFF
>TRBV7-2|.|.|TRBJ1-3
TGTGCCAGCAGCTCCTGGGCGGGCGGAAACACCATATATTTT
CASSSWAGGNTIYF
>TRBV29-1|TRBD1|.|TRBJ2-5
TGCAGCGTTGATAAGGGACAGGCTTACGAGACCCAGTACTTC
CSVDKGQAYETQYF
>TRBV4-1|.|.|TRBJ1-4
TGCGCCAGCAGCCCTCCTACGACCTCCCTAGGCGAAAAACTGTTTTTT
CASSPPTTSLGEKLFF
>TRBV15|TRBD2|.|TRBJ2-1
TGTGCCACCAGCAGAGGCCGGGGGGGGGCCTACAATGAGCAGTTCTTC
CATSRGRGGAYNEQFF
>TRBV7-2|.|.|TRBJ2-5
TGTGCCAGCACCCCCAGGGCAGAGACCCAGTACTTC
CASTPRAETQYF
>TRBV5-1|TRBD2|.|TRBJ2-5
TGCGCCAGCAGCCCCGAGGCCGGCGGGGGGGCTGGAGAGACCCAGTACTTC
CASSPEAGGGAGETQYF
>TRBV7-6|TRBD1|.|TRBJ1-4
TGTGCCAGCAGCTTAGGGGACAGGGGGCAAGAAAAACTGTTTTTT
CASSLGDRGQEKLFF
>TRBV4-2|TRBD1|few|TRBJ1-1
TGTGCCAGCAGCCAGGAGACAGGGGCCCGGAACACTGAAGCTTTCTTT
CASSQETGARNTEAFF
>TRBV4-1|TRBD2|.|TRBJ2-7
TGCGCCAGCAGTCCCCATGGGCGGGGGGACTCCTACGAGCAGTACTTC
CASSPHGRGDSYEQYF
>TRBV28|TRBD1|once|TRBJ1-3
TGTGCCAGCAGTGGACAGGGTGGAAACACCATATATTTT
CASSGQGGNTIYF
>TRBV14|.|.|TRBJ2-2
TGTGCCAGCAGCCAAGAGAGGCAGCAGAACACCGGGGAGCTGTTTTTT
CASSQERQQNTGELFF
>TRBV7-2|.|.|TRBJ1-2
TGTGCCAGCAGCTTTCATAACTATGGCTACACCTTC
CASSFHNYGYTF
>TRBV5-6|TRBD1|once|TRBJ2-5
TGTGCCAGCAGCTTGGCCGGTCAGGGGGCATCGGAGACCCAGTACTTC
CASSLAGQGASETQYF
>TRBV7-3|.|.|TRBJ2-1
TGTGCCAGCAGCTTACGGTACAGGGGGGAGGGGCAGGAGCAGTTCTTC
CASSLRYRGEGQEQFF
>TRBV5-1|TRBD1|.|TRBJ1-1
TGCGCCAGCAGCGGCGGGTCGACAGGGAGCGGAGTCACTGAAGCTTTCTTT
CASSGGSTGSGVTEAFF
>TRBV7-9|.|.|TRBJ1-2
TGTGCCAGCAGCTCCCAGTCTCGGGGTGGCTACACCTTC
CASSSQSRGGYTF
>TRBV4-1|.|.|TRBJ1-1
TGCGCCAGCAGCCAAGATGGCACCCCTCCGGCTTTCTTT
CASSQDGTPPAFF
>TRBV5-1|.|.|TRBJ1-5
TGCGCCAGCAGCTTGGGGTCCGGGACACTTAGCAATCAGCCCCAGCATTTT
CASSLGSGTLSNQPQHF
>TRBV11-2|.|.|TRBJ2-1
TGTGCCAGCAGCTTAGCGGCCGGGTCCGAGCAGTTCTTC
CASSLAAGSEQFF